These 22 T cell receptor beta chains originate from one sample sequenced in a study of blood T cells in healthy people across ages. With a J-beta primer mix and a sample-barcoded 5' primer, a second PCR ran about 6 to 11 cycles. MiXCR, applied by TCRdb to the 5' RACE reads, yields one record per CDR3 protein. The table shows around 780,000 distinct CDR3 sequences, with roughly three fifths occurring only once. The specimen sequenced was blood. The receptors were gathered from a man in his forties in good health.

The V gene is TRBV10-2, the J gene TRBJ1-2; D is unresolved. The CDR3 runs to 14 residues. In germline, CDR1 is WSHSY, CDR2 SAAADI. Trimming stripped 5 bases from V and 8 bases from J, with 18 bases between. The CDR3 loop reads CASSPGVGVGGYTF. The CDR3, as DNA: TGCGCCAGCAGTCCCGGAGTCGGCGTGGGGGGCTACACCTTC.

The chain carries TRBV12-3 or TRBV12-4 and TRBJ2-1, with a tentative D call TRBD2 (5 bases). The CDR3 runs to 15 residues. V shed 8 bases and J shed 4 bases, with 18 bases lying between them. In DNA form, the CDR3 reads TGTGCCAGCCCTATTGGTAGCGAATGGTACAATGAGCAGTTCTTC. It specifies CASPIGSEWYNEQFF.

The chain employs TRBV20-1 and TRBJ1-6; 7 bases fit TRBD1. Germline assignment: CDR1 DFQATT and CDR2 SNEGSKA (reference sequence). Trimming at V came to 0 bases and at J to 10 bases, leaving 9 bases not matched to a gene. There are 15 residues in the CDR3. The CDR3 nucleotides read TGCAGTGCTAGAGACGTGGCACAGGGGAACTCACCCCTCCACTTT. Translation gives CSARDVAQGNSPLHF.

The CDR3 protein is CASSELGSVKTQYF. The CDR3 DNA reads as TGTGCCAGCAGCGAACTGGGCTCTGTGAAGACCCAGTACTTC. This chain connects TRBV27 to TRBJ2-5; D call uncertain. Germline lookup yields CDR1 MNHEY and CDR2 SMNVEV (reference sequence). The V gene lost 6 bases and the J gene lost 6 bases, with 17 bases spanning the gap. The CDR3 has 14 amino acids.

The chain links TRBV5-1 to TRBJ2-3, with 14 bases lining up with TRBD2. The CDR3 sequence is 20 residues long. Germline V gives CDR1 SGHRS, CDR2 YFSETQ. Trimming took 4 bases from V and 0 from J; bases not matched to a gene: 13. This CDR3 is CASSILPGLAGATSTDTQYF. In DNA, the CDR3 is TGCGCCAGCAGCATTCTACCGGGACTAGCGGGGGCGACTAGCACAGATACGCAGTATTTT.

CDR3 amino acids: CSAAWETQYF. CDR3 DNA sequence: TGCAGCGCGGCGTGGGAGACCCAGTACTTC. The gene calls are TRBV29-1 and TRBJ2-5, with D hard to call. The germline V and J ends were trimmed by 7 bases and 5 bases, with 8 bases remaining between them. Germline V gene sequence: CDR1 SQVTM, CDR2 ANQGSEA. The CDR3 loop spans 10 amino acids.

The sample holds a few counts of this clonotype. This chain joins TRBV7-2 and TRBJ2-1, with 12 bases fitting TRBD2. Germline values: CDR1 SGHTA, CDR2 FQGNSA. CDR3 size: 17 residues. The J segment lost 4 bases and the V segment lost 4 bases, leaving 8 bases of the junction unmatched. The CDR3 DNA sequence: TGTGCCAGCAGCTCCTCGTCCGGGACTAGCGGGTACAATGAGCAGTTCTTC. Translation gives CASSSSSGTSGYNEQFF.

The gene calls are TRBV12-5 and TRBJ2-4; perhaps TRBD1 as D (6 bases). The CDR3 has 15 amino acids. V lost 6 bases and J lost 0, with 12 bases in between. The V gene's germline CDR1 is LGHNT and CDR2 FRNRAP. Here the CDR3 DNA reads TGTGCTAGTGGCTCGGGACACCTAGCCAAAAACATTCAGTACTTC. Translating it yields CASGSGHLAKNIQYF.

The chain couples TRBV6-6 to TRBJ2-5; 10 nucleotides agree with TRBD2. The J call may be wrong; the DNA end is better matched by TRBJ2-7. Per the germline V gene, CDR1 is MNHNY and CDR2 is SVGAGI (reference sequence). The CDR3 length is 14 residues. DNA for the CDR3: TGTGCCAGCAGGAGGACTAGCGGCAGATACGAGCAGTACTTC. Translated: CASRRTSGRYEQYF.

This chain's CDR3 is CASSQDSRPSEQYF. As DNA, the CDR3 is TGCGCCAGCAGCCAAGACTCGCGTCCGAGCGAGCAGTACTTC. J is TRBJ2-7 and V is TRBV4-1; D uncertain. Germline CDR1 is MGHRA and CDR2 is YSYEKL. The CDR3 totals 14 residues. V was cut by 0 bases and J by 6 bases, with 12 bases left in between.

This clonotype has more than one count but fewer than ten. The V and J genes are TRBV21-1 and TRBJ1-2; TRBD1, the table's D call, lacks a check against the DNA. TRBV21-1 is given as a pseudogene. The CDR3 runs to 16 residues. The CDR3 DNA follows: TGTGCCAGCAGCAAAGCGGTCAGGGTTCCCAACTATGGCTACACCTTC. It encodes CASSKAVRVPNYGYTF.

The chain employs TRBV25-1 and TRBJ1-4; unclear D gene. With 5 bases removed from V and 2 bases from J, the gap between germline ends came to 18 bases. This CDR3 has 17 residues. The germline CDR1 and CDR2 sequences are MGHDK and SYGVNS. The CDR3 region is CASSSGRELVTNEKLFF. DNA for the CDR3: TGTGCCAGCAGTTCCGGGAGGGAACTGGTGACTAATGAAAAACTGTTTTTT.

V is TRBV6-2 or TRBV6-3 and J is TRBJ1-5; D gene ambiguous. CDR1 and CDR2 from the germline V gene are MNHEY and SVGEGT. V shed 4 bases and J shed 5 bases, with 9 bases lying between them. The CDR3 is 13 residues long. The CDR3 nucleotides read TGTGCCAGCAGTTGGTCAGAAGATCAGCCCCAGCATTTT. Its protein product is CASSWSEDQPQHF.

V usage is TRBV12-3 or TRBV12-4 and J usage is TRBJ1-3, with a possible D match to TRBD1 (6 bases). The V and J ends lost 1 base and 3 bases respectively, with 10 bases between them. CDR3 length: 15 residues. CDR3 region: CASSLERRGGNTIYF. CDR3 DNA: TGTGCCAGCAGTTTAGAGCGCAGGGGTGGAAACACCATATATTTT.

Note on this clonotype: A read error may account for a junction end that differs from germline. The chain recombines TRBV5-1 with TRBJ2-1, with D unclear. CDR1 SGHRS and CDR2 YFSETQ come from the germline V gene. CDR3 length equals 13 residues. Here the CDR3 reads CAGSFYSGNEQFF. CDR3 nucleotide sequence: TGCGCCGGCAGCTTTTATTCGGGTAATGAGCAGTTCTTC.

The chain employs TRBV20-1 and TRBJ2-1; 9 bases agree with TRBD2. Germline CDR1 reads DFQATT; CDR2 reads SNEGSKA (reference sequence). Losses at the gene ends were 6 bases for V and 7 bases for J; bases not matched to a gene: 16. The CDR3 runs to 16 residues. The CDR3 here is CSAPTSTGGRGNEQFF. CDR3 nucleotides: TGCAGTGCCCCAACCTCGACTGGCGGGAGGGGTAATGAGCAGTTCTTC.

This chain links TRBV20-1 with TRBJ1-6, with 8 positions matching TRBD1. CDR3 size: 13 residues. V trimming: 2 bases; J trimming: 10 bases; junction bases outside the gene matches: 4. The V gene's germline CDR1 is DFQATT and CDR2 SNEGSKA (reference sequence). The CDR3 sequence: CSARRTGLSPLHF. In DNA, the CDR3 is TGCAGTGCTAGAAGGACAGGGCTGTCACCCCTCCACTTT.

This clonotype showed up just a few times. The genes are TRBV7-9 and TRBJ1-1; 10 bases are shared with TRBD1. In germline, CDR1 is SEHNR, CDR2 FQNEAQ (reference sequence). V dropped 5 bases and J dropped 1; count of bases not matched to a gene: 13. This CDR3 comprises 18 residues. CDR3 loop: CASSPRGQGVLANTEAFF. Here the CDR3 DNA reads TGTGCCAGCAGCCCCCGAGGACAGGGGGTTTTAGCGAACACTGAAGCTTTCTTT.

The CDR3 region has the DNA TGTGCCAGCAGCTTGGGACAGGGAAGGTTGAACACTGAAGCTTTCTTT. It translates to CASSLGQGRLNTEAFF. This rearrangement joins TRBV5-5 to TRBJ1-1, with 7 positions matching TRBD1. The V gene's germline CDR1 is SGHKS and CDR2 YYEKEE (reference sequence). This CDR3 region has 16 residues. With V trimmed by 0 bases and J by 0 bases, 5 bases remained unmatched. Full variable domain (remainder filled in from reference TRBV5-5 and TRBJ1-1): DAGVTQSPTHLIKTRGQQVTLRCSPISGHKSVSWYQQVLGQGPQFIFQYYEKEERGRGNFPDRFSARQFPNYSSELNVNALLLGDSALYLCASSLGQGRLNTEAFFGQGTRLTVV.

The V call is TRBV20-1, the J call TRBJ2-3, with 9 bases lining up with TRBD1. The CDR3 loop spans 17 amino acids. The V gene end was trimmed by 5 bases and the J gene end by 2 bases; junction bases not matched to a gene: 14. Germline CDR1 reads DFQATT; CDR2 reads SNEGSKA (reference sequence). The CDR3 reads CSAPGQGSFGHTDTQYF. CDR3 nucleotide sequence: TGCAGTGCTCCGGGACAGGGCAGTTTCGGACACACAGATACGCAGTATTTT.

CDR3 bases: TGTGCCAGCAGTTACGTGGCGGGGGGGCCGGGGGATGAGCAGTTCTTC. Translated, it gives CASSYVAGGPGDEQFF. The chain has TRBV6-6 and TRBJ2-1, with 9 bases fitting TRBD2. Germline trimming cut 2 bases from V and 8 bases from J; bases unmatched to any gene: 10. This CDR3 is built from 16 residues. Per germline, CDR1 MNHNY and CDR2 SVGAGI (reference sequence).

This clonotype was detected only a few times. V gene TRBV7-6 combines with J gene TRBJ1-5; 7 nucleotides agree with TRBD1. CDR1 is SGHVS, CDR2 FNYEAQ, per germline. The length of the CDR3 is 16 residues. Losses at the gene ends were 5 bases for V and 5 bases for J; bases not matched to a gene: 12. CDR3 DNA: TGTGCCAGCAGCCTGGGCGGGACAGCCTCATATCAGCCCCAGCATTTT. Its protein is CASSLGGTASYQPQHF. Looking up the rest from reference TRBV7-6 and TRBJ1-5 gives the full variable domain: GAGVSQSPRYKVTKRGQDVALRCDPISGHVSLYWYRQALGQGPEFLTYFNYEAQQDKSGLPNDRFSAERPEGSISTLTIQRTEQRDSAMYRCASSLGGTASYQPQHFGDGTRLSIL.